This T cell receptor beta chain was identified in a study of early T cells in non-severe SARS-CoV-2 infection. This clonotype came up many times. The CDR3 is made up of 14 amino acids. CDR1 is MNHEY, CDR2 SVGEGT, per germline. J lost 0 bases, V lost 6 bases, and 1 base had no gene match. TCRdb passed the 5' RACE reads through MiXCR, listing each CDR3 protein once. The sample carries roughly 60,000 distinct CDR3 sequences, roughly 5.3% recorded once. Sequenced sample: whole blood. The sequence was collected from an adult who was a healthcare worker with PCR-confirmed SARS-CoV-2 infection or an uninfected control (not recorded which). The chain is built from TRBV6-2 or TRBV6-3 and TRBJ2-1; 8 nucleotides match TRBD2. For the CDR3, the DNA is TGTGCCAGCAGGCGGGGGGCCTCCTACAATGAGCAGTTCTTC. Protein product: CASRRGASYNEQFF.